This entry lists 12 T cell receptor beta chains sequenced from one sample in a study of T cell clones after liver transplantation. The table came from immunoSEQ multiplex PCR; TCRdb's copy has only in-frame clones and leaves some out. The sample yields 55,000 to 70,000 clones, almost 95% seen once. The sample was CD4+ T cells from blood, taken around 27 months after liver transplant. All receptors come from a human patient who received a liver transplant. Some of the T cells may derive from the graft donor.

This clone has a handful of counts. This rearrangement joins TRBV7-2 to TRBJ2-7; D remains unclear. In germline, CDR1 is SGHTA, CDR2 FQGNSA. The CDR3 contains 12 residues. V was pared by 5 bases and J by 5 bases, with 10 bases between. Written as DNA, the CDR3 is TGTGCCAGCAGCCCTTACCCTAACGAGCAGTACTTC. This encodes CASSPYPNEQYF.

This clone was picked up one time. A read error may account for a junction end that differs from germline. V usage is TRBV12-5 and J usage is TRBJ2-7; the match to TRBD2 covers 7 bases. The CDR3 runs 14 residues. Germline V gives CDR1 LGHNT, CDR2 FRNRAP. The CDR3 sequence is CASALGGITYEQYF. For the CDR3, the DNA is TGTGCTAGTGCTTTGGGAGGGATCACCTACGAGCAGTACTTC.

The V call is TRBV11-2, the J call TRBJ2-1; D is perhaps TRBD2 (5 bases). Germline CDR1 is SGHAT and CDR2 is FQNNGV. The CDR3 covers 14 residues. V was cut by 1 base and J by 9 bases, with 13 bases left in between. The CDR3 loop is CASSLGGSVGEQFF. Written as DNA, the CDR3 is TGTGCCAGCAGCTTAGGAGGTAGCGTCGGTGAGCAGTTCTTC.

This clone was counted a single time. J is TRBJ1-2 and V is TRBV7-3, with TRBD1 as a possible D gene (5 bases). The germline V and J ends were trimmed by 3 bases and 2 bases, with 7 bases remaining between them. The germline V gene has CDR1 SGHTA and CDR2 FQGTGA. CDR3 length: 13 residues. The CDR3 DNA reads as TGTGCCAGCAGCTTCCCAGGGAACTATGGCTACACCTTC. Protein: CASSFPGNYGYTF.

V usage is TRBV19 and J usage is TRBJ2-2; D is uncertain. Germline CDR1 LNHDA, CDR2 SQIVND (reference sequence). This CDR3 has 12 residues. Deletions cut 6 bases from V and 7 bases from J, with 9 bases between. CDR3: CASRVSFGELFF. Written as DNA, the CDR3 is TGTGCCAGTAGGGTGTCCTTCGGGGAGCTGTTTTTT.

The genes are TRBV18 and TRBJ1-4; TRBD1 is a possible D gene (6 bases). The V end lost 3 bases, the J end lost 5 bases, and 13 bases lay between the germline ends. The length of the CDR3 is 15 residues. From germline, CDR1 is KGHSH and CDR2 LQKENI. The CDR3 sequence: CASSPTQGKNEKLFF. In nucleotides, the CDR3 is TGTGCCAGCTCACCTACACAGGGAAAGAATGAAAAACTGTTTTTT.

The CDR3 region is CASSLNRGLEGYTF. The CDR3 region has the DNA TGTGCCAGCAGCTTGAACAGGGGGCTAGAAGGCTACACCTTC. The rearrangement uses TRBV7-2 and TRBJ1-2, with 9 bases lining up with TRBD1. Trimming at V came to 3 bases and at J to 8 bases, leaving 7 bases not matched to a gene. Germline loops: CDR1 SGHTA, CDR2 FQGNSA. There are 14 residues in the CDR3. Complete variable domain (other parts from reference TRBV7-2 and TRBJ1-2): GAGVSQSPSNKVTEKGKDVELRCDPISGHTALYWYRQSLGQGLEFLIYFQGNSAPDKSGLPSDRFSAERTGGSVSTLTIQRTQQEDSAVYLCASSLNRGLEGYTFGSGTRLTVV.

The chain employs TRBV11-2 and TRBJ2-3; 11 bases match TRBD2. The germline CDR1 and CDR2 sequences are SGHAT and FQNNGV. The CDR3 sequence is 16 residues long. V trimming: 5 bases; J trimming: 2 bases; junction bases outside the gene matches: 6. The CDR3 loop is CASSPGTSGYTDTQYF. CDR3 in DNA: TGTGCCAGCAGCCCAGGGACTAGCGGCTACACAGATACGCAGTATTTT. Based on the CDR3 plus reference TRBV11-2 and TRBJ2-3, the full variable domain is EAGVAQSPRYKIIEKRQSVAFWCNPISGHATLYWYQQILGQGPKLLIQFQNNGVVDDSQLPKDRFSAERLKGVDSTLKIQPAKLEDSAVYLCASSPGTSGYTDTQYFGPGTRLTVL.

The chain is built from TRBV28 and TRBJ1-1, with D possibly matching TRBD1 (5 bases). Trimming cost V 8 bases and J 4 bases, with 14 bases left between them. CDR3 length: 13 residues. Germline V CDR1 and CDR2: MDHEN, SYDVKM. CDR3 residues: CASGAGTPTEAFF. CDR3 coding DNA: TGTGCCAGCGGGGCGGGGACCCCCACTGAAGCTTTCTTT. Complete variable domain (other parts from reference TRBV28 and TRBJ1-1): DVKVTQSSRYLVKRTGEKVFLECVQDMDHENMFWYRQDPGLGLRLIYFSYDVKMKEKGDIPEGYSVSREKKERFSLILESASTNQTSMYLCASGAGTPTEAFFGQGTRLTVV.

The gene calls are TRBV4-3 and TRBJ2-3, with a tentative D call TRBD1 (5 bases). This CDR3 has 14 amino acids. Germline CDR1 LGHNA, CDR2 YSLEER. V was cut by 0 bases and J by 9 bases, with 13 bases left in between. CDR3 protein: CASSQDGGHRTQYF. In DNA form, the CDR3 reads TGCGCCAGCAGCCAAGATGGTGGACACCGGACGCAGTATTTT.

J is TRBJ2-1 and V is TRBV5-5; tentatively, D is TRBD1 or TRBD2 (5 bases each). The V end was cut by 4 bases, the J end by 0 bases, with 14 bases between. Looked up from germline, CDR1 is SGHKS and CDR2 is YYEKEE (reference sequence). The CDR3 has 16 amino acids. CDR3 coding DNA: TGTGCCAGCAGCACCCGGGACCCCAGCTCCTACAATGAGCAGTTCTTC. The encoded protein is CASSTRDPSSYNEQFF.

The sample holds one count of this clone. J is TRBJ2-1 and V is TRBV5-1; 12 nucleotides agree with TRBD2. J gave up 10 bases and V 4 bases, and 12 bases lay outside the gene matches. The CDR3 consists of 16 residues. Germline V gene data show CDR1 as SGHRS and CDR2 as YFSETQ. The CDR3 bases are TGCGCCAGCAGCCCGTCCCCCCCCGGGACTAGCGGGGAGCAGTTCTTC. This encodes CASSPSPPGTSGEQFF.